This T cell receptor beta chain was obtained from a study of T-cell memory formation after mild COVID-19. Overall study results and limits: CD8+ contracting clones occupied EMRA, while CD4+ ones occupied mainly CM and EM. Later expanders leaned CD4+, whereas day 15 to 85 contracting clones were balanced CD4/CD8.

TCRdb independently ran MiXCR on the 5' RACE reads; one entry per CDR3 protein. Here the sample spans more than 75,000 distinct CDR3 sequences, about 23% being singletons. This clonotype was seen a few times. Its target is unknown. CDR1 SQVTM and CDR2 ANQGSEA come from the germline V gene. This CDR3 comprises 14 residues. V was pared by 4 bases and J by 3 bases, with 12 bases between. The specimen sequenced was PBMCs or a T cell subset sorted from them (not recorded which). The chain employs TRBV29-1 and TRBJ2-2; D may be TRBD2 (6 bases). The receptor was isolated from a man aged 18 to 30 who had mild COVID-19 (a few samples of this study predate the infection). Cell type and time point are not known. The DNA of the CDR3 is TGCAGCGTTGCGGGACTCAGGGACACCGGGGAGCTGTTTTTT. This encodes CSVAGLRDTGELFF.